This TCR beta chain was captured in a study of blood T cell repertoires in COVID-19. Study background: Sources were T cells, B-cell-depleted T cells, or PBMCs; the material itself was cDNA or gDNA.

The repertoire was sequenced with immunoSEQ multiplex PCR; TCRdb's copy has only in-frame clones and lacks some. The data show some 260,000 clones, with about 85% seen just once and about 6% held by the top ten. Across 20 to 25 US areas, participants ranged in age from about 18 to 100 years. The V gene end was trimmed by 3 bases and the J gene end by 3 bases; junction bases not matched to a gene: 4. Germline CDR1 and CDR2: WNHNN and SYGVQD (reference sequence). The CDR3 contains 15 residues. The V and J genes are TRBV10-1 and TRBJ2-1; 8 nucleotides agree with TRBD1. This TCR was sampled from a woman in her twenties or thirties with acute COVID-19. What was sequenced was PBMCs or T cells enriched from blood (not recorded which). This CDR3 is CASSDGTGDYNEQFF. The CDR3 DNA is TGCGCCAGCAGTGACGGGACAGGCGACTACAATGAGCAGTTCTTC.